These 22 T cell receptor beta chains originate from one sample sequenced in a study of shared clonotypes between healthy human individuals. The table came from immunoSEQ multiplex PCR; TCRdb's copy has only in-frame clones and leaves some out. The sample includes about 870,000 clones, over 90% of them seen just once. The naive CD8 population came from CD45RO-negative cells selected for CCR7, without terminally differentiated effector memory CD45RA+ cells. Source material: naive CD8+ T cells sorted from blood. These receptors came from a man aged 25-40 years in good health.

V gene TRBV29-1 combines with J gene TRBJ2-7; 11 bases map to TRBD1. Germline lookup yields CDR1 SQVTM and CDR2 ANQGSEA. V dropped 0 bases and J dropped 13; count of bases not matched to a gene: 5. The CDR3 covers 12 residues. CDR3 in DNA: TGCAGCGTTGAAGATTTGGACAGGGGGCCTTACTTC. This sequence encodes CSVEDLDRGPYF.

This rearrangement joins TRBV6-5 to TRBJ1-1; D call uncertain. The V and J ends lost 5 bases and 4 bases respectively, with 17 bases between them. Germline V CDR1 and CDR2: MNHEY, SVGAGI. This CDR3 has 15 residues. CDR3 amino acids: CASSLRALPLTEAFF. The CDR3 DNA reads TGTGCCAGCAGTCTCCGGGCCCTCCCCCTCACTGAAGCTTTCTTT.

This chain uses TRBV10-3 with TRBJ1-1; possible D gene TRBD1, 5 bases. The length of the CDR3 is 15 residues. Per germline, CDR1 ENHRY and CDR2 SYGVKD. V was shortened by 3 bases and J by 4 bases, with 15 bases between the two germline ends. The CDR3 here is CAISDHDSMRTEAFF. CDR3 bases: TGTGCCATCAGTGACCATGACAGCATGCGCACTGAAGCTTTCTTT.

The genes are TRBV20-1 and TRBJ2-7; D not resolved. Trimming stripped 4 bases from V and 6 bases from J, with 10 bases between. The V gene's germline CDR1 is DFQATT and CDR2 SNEGSKA (reference sequence). This CDR3 is built from 11 residues. The CDR3 DNA sequence: TGCAGTGCTACTAGAGAAGGCGAGCAGTACTTC. This encodes CSATREGEQYF.

This sequence joins TRBV29-1 and TRBJ2-7; 9 positions match TRBD1. The CDR3 has 13 amino acids. Germline assignment: CDR1 SQVTM and CDR2 ANQGSEA. Trimming cost V 8 bases and J 2 bases; bases outside gene matches: 7. The CDR3 coding sequence is TGCAGCATAAGGACAGGGGCTGCCTACGAGCAGTACTTC. The encoded protein is CSIRTGAAYEQYF.

The V gene is TRBV7-9, the J gene TRBJ2-1; weak D call: TRBD2 (6 bases). Deletions cut 5 bases from V and 7 bases from J, with 18 bases between. The germline CDR1 and CDR2 sequences are SEHNR and FQNEAQ (reference sequence). The CDR3 has 15 residues. The CDR3 loop is CASSNPGAMLNEQFF. The CDR3 region has the DNA TGTGCCAGCAGCAATCCGGGAGCAATGTTGAATGAGCAGTTCTTC.

About this clone itself: The junction departs from the called germline gene at one end, perhaps through a read error. The rearrangement joins TRBV7-8 to TRBJ2-2, with D tentatively TRBD1 or TRBD2 (5 bases each). This CDR3 region has 17 residues. Germline lookup yields CDR1 SGHVS and CDR2 FQNEAQ. This CDR3 is CASSLAFPDKSIGELFF. The CDR3 DNA reads TGTGCCAGCAGCCTAGCCTTCCCGGACAAGAGCATCGGGGAGCTGTTTTTT.

In DNA form, the CDR3 reads TGTGCCAGCACAACAGGGAAGTCGCGCACAGATACGCAGTATTTT. Protein product: CASTTGKSRTDTQYF. The rearrangement joins TRBV7-8 to TRBJ2-3; D may be TRBD1 (6 bases). Deletions cut 7 bases from V and 1 base from J, with 15 bases between. Germline V gene lookup returns CDR1 SGHVS and CDR2 FQNEAQ. CDR3 size: 15 residues.

The chain joins TRBV27 to TRBJ1-2; 7 nucleotides align to TRBD1. The CDR3 loop spans 15 amino acids. The V gene's germline CDR1 is MNHEY and CDR2 SMNVEV (reference sequence). Losses at the gene ends were 5 bases for V and 3 bases for J; bases not matched to a gene: 9. The CDR3 bases are TGTGCCAGCAGTGCACTGACAGGGTACGACTATGGCTACACCTTC. It specifies CASSALTGYDYGYTF.

The chain carries TRBV29-1 and TRBJ2-5, with D perhaps matching TRBD1 (5 bases). The CDR3 totals 13 residues. CDR1 and CDR2 (germline): SQVTM, ANQGSEA. V was trimmed by 1 base and J by 4 bases, leaving 10 bases between them. The CDR3 DNA follows: TGCAGCGTTGAAGGGACACCTAGAGAGACCCAGTACTTC. This codes for CSVEGTPRETQYF.

The chain couples TRBV7-9 to TRBJ2-1; TRBD2 matches at 9 bases. V was clipped by 2 bases and J by 6 bases; unmatched bases: 17. Germline V gives CDR1 SEHNR, CDR2 FQNEAQ (reference sequence). The CDR3 consists of 19 residues. The CDR3: CASSLSPTSGRYDSNEQFF. For the CDR3, the DNA is TGTGCCAGCAGCTTAAGCCCAACCAGCGGGAGGTACGACAGCAATGAGCAGTTCTTC.

V is TRBV7-8 and J is TRBJ2-7; D possibly corresponds to TRBD2 (5 bases). The V end lost 4 bases, the J end lost 4 bases, and 14 bases lay between the germline ends. The CDR3 is made up of 14 amino acids. Germline V gene lookup returns CDR1 SGHVS and CDR2 FQNEAQ. DNA for the CDR3: TGTGCCAGCAGCTCTAGGACTTATAGTTACGAGCAGTACTTC. It is translated as CASSSRTYSYEQYF.

The chain joins TRBV25-1 to TRBJ2-3; TRBD1 might be the D (6 bases). This CDR3 is built from 15 residues. Germline lookup yields CDR1 MGHDK and CDR2 SYGVNS. Trimming cost V 6 bases and J 0 bases, with 13 bases left between them. The CDR3 loop reads CASSRTDSSTDTQYF. CDR3 coding DNA: TGTGCCAGCAGCCGGACAGACTCTAGCACAGATACGCAGTATTTT.

The chain employs TRBV7-3 and TRBJ2-1; 7 positions agree with TRBD2. The germline gives CDR1 SGHTA, CDR2 FQGTGA. Losses at the gene ends were 6 bases for V and 5 bases for J; bases not matched to a gene: 10. CDR3 size: 15 residues. CDR3 nucleotide sequence: TGTGCCAGCAGAGGTCCGGGACTAAGAGACAATGAGCAGTTCTTC. Translation gives CASRGPGLRDNEQFF.

The V and J genes are TRBV7-2 and TRBJ2-5; D uncertain. Trimming removed 5 bases at V and 4 bases at J, with 14 bases between. Germline CDR1 and CDR2: SGHTA and FQGNSA. The CDR3 runs 14 residues. CDR3 residues: CASSPGPERETQYF. The CDR3 bases are TGTGCCAGCAGCCCCGGACCGGAGAGAGAGACCCAGTACTTC.

The genes are TRBV7-9 and TRBJ2-1, with TRBD2 matching 8 bases. The length of the CDR3 is 16 residues. Per the germline V gene, CDR1 is SEHNR and CDR2 is FQNEAQ (reference sequence). Losses at the gene ends were 1 base for V and 5 bases for J; bases not matched to a gene: 7. CDR3 sequence reads: CASSLELAVQNNEQFF. For the CDR3, the DNA is TGTGCCAGCAGCTTAGAACTAGCGGTACAGAACAATGAGCAGTTCTTC.

The V call is TRBV2, the J call TRBJ2-2; D perhaps matches TRBD1 (7 bases). The CDR3 totals 13 residues. Germline assignment: CDR1 SNHLY and CDR2 FYNNEI. The V gene lost 11 bases and the J gene lost 1 base, with 11 bases spanning the gap. CDR3 DNA: TGTGCCGTCCAGGGGGGGAACACCGGGGAGCTGTTTTTT. Translation: CAVQGGNTGELFF.

This chain joins TRBV19 and TRBJ2-5; 12 bases are shared with TRBD2. Germline V gives CDR1 LNHDA, CDR2 SQIVND (reference sequence). Unmatched junction bases numbered 8, after V lost 6 bases and J lost 0 bases. The CDR3 runs 17 residues. CDR3 sequence: CASRAPTSGRYQETQYF. In nucleotides, the CDR3 is TGTGCCAGTAGGGCCCCCACTAGCGGGAGGTACCAAGAGACCCAGTACTTC.

This clone was seen once. The chain couples TRBV13 to TRBJ2-1; 11 bases map to TRBD2. Germline V gene data show CDR1 as PRHDT and CDR2 as FYEKMQ (reference sequence). The CDR3 extends over 17 amino acids. Trimming at V came to 3 bases and at J to 7 bases, leaving 11 bases not matched to a gene. Written as DNA, the CDR3 is TGTGCCAGCAGCTTCGTTGCTAGCGGGAGGAGTATGAATGAGCAGTTCTTC. The encoded protein is CASSFVASGRSMNEQFF.

Only one count was recorded for this clone. The chain joins TRBV5-4 to TRBJ2-1, with a weak D call TRBD2 (5 bases). Trimming removed 6 bases at V and 1 base at J, with 17 bases between. This CDR3 is built from 16 residues. The germline V gene has CDR1 SGHNT and CDR2 YYREEE (reference sequence). This chain's CDR3 is CASIGQLTGSYNEQFF. In nucleotides, the CDR3 is TGTGCCAGCATCGGGCAGCTAACGGGGTCCTACAATGAGCAGTTCTTC.

The chain carries TRBV5-5 and TRBJ2-7; D is uncertain. The CDR3 is 13 amino acids. Deletions cut 4 bases from V and 2 bases from J, with 10 bases between. The germline V gene encodes CDR1 SGHKS and CDR2 YYEKEE (reference sequence). The chain's CDR3 is CASSGMSTYEQYF. CDR3 sequence (DNA): TGTGCCAGCAGCGGCATGTCCACCTACGAGCAGTACTTC.

V gene TRBV2 combines with J gene TRBJ1-2; possibly TRBD1 for D (6 bases). The CDR3 is 12 amino acids. Trimming cost V 10 bases and J 7 bases, with 16 bases left between them. The V gene's germline CDR1 is SNHLY and CDR2 FYNNEI. The CDR3 sequence is CATDGGSVGYTF. CDR3 in DNA: TGTGCCACCGATGGGGGCTCGGTTGGCTACACCTTC.